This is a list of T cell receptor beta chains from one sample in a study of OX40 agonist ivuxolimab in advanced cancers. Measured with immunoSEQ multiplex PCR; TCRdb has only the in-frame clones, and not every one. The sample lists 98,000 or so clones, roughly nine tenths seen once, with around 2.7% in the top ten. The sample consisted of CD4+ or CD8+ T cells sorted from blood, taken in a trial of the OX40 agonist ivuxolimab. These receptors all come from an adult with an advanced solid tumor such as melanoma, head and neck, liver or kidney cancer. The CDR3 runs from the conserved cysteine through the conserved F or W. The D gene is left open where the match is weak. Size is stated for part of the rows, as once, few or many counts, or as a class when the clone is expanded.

CDR3 protein: CASSLGPMNTEAFF; CDR3 DNA: TGCGCCAGCAGCCTAGGACCCATGAACACTGAAGCTTTCTTT; V gene: TRBV5-1; clone size: -; D gene: -; J gene: TRBJ1-1
CDR3 protein: CASSSGQGREQYF; CDR3 DNA: TGCGCCAGCAGCTCGGGACAGGGACGCGAGCAGTACTTC; V gene: TRBV5-1; clone size: once; D gene: TRBD1; J gene: TRBJ2-7
CDR3 protein: CASRRPSGGSYEQYF; CDR3 DNA: TGTGCCAGCAGAAGACCGAGCGGGGGGTCCTACGAGCAGTACTTC; V gene: TRBV28; clone size: few; D gene: TRBD2; J gene: TRBJ2-7
CDR3 protein: CASRTTGTLGYTF; CDR3 DNA: TGTGCCAGCAGGACGACAGGGACCTTGGGCTACACCTTC; V gene: TRBV28; clone size: once; D gene: TRBD1; J gene: TRBJ1-2
CDR3 protein: CASSRAGFQPFF; CDR3 DNA: TGTGCCAGCAGCCGAGCAGGGTTTCAGCCTTTCTTT; V gene: TRBV5-4; clone size: -; D gene: -; J gene: TRBJ1-1
CDR3 protein: CASSKDGLCPLMDTQYF; CDR3 DNA: TGTGCCAGCAGCAAAGATGGCCTCTGCCCTTTGATGGATACGCAGTATTTT; V gene: TRBV21-1; clone size: -; D gene: -; J gene: TRBJ2-3
CDR3 protein: CATGRGTLNTGELFF; CDR3 DNA: TGTGCCACCGGCAGGGGGACCCTAAACACCGGGGAGCTGTTTTTT; V gene: TRBV10-3; clone size: -; D gene: TRBD1; J gene: TRBJ2-2
CDR3 protein: CASSLAAFSYEQYF; CDR3 DNA: TGTGCCAGCAGCTTAGCGGCTTTCTCCTACGAGCAGTACTTC; V gene: TRBV7-8; clone size: once; D gene: -; J gene: TRBJ2-7
CDR3 protein: CATSRDRYEQYF; CDR3 DNA: TGTGCCACCAGCAGAGATCGGTACGAGCAGTACTTC; V gene: TRBV15; clone size: -; D gene: -; J gene: TRBJ2-7
CDR3 protein: CASSFGPFKDNTGELFF; CDR3 DNA: TGTGCCAGCAGCTTCGGCCCATTTAAAGATAACACCGGGGAGCTGTTTTTT; V gene: TRBV7-6; clone size: once; D gene: -; J gene: TRBJ2-2
CDR3 protein: CASSSPEGNTGELFF; CDR3 DNA: TGCGCCAGCAGCTCCCCGGAGGGGAACACCGGGGAGCTGTTTTTT; V gene: TRBV5-1; clone size: once; D gene: -; J gene: TRBJ2-2
CDR3 protein: CASSQPTSLYNEQFF; CDR3 DNA: TGCGCCAGCAGCCAACCTACCTCTCTCTACAATGAGCAGTTCTTC; V gene: TRBV4-1; clone size: -; D gene: -; J gene: TRBJ2-1
CDR3 protein: CASSPRADVANEKLFF; CDR3 DNA: TGTGCCAGCTCACCACGGGCGGACGTGGCTAATGAAAAACTGTTTTTT; V gene: TRBV18; clone size: -; D gene: -; J gene: TRBJ1-4
CDR3 protein: CASSQDRLAGGQAREQYF; CDR3 DNA: TGCGCCAGCAGCCAAGATAGACTAGCGGGAGGGCAGGCGAGGGAGCAGTACTTC; V gene: TRBV4-3; clone size: once; D gene: TRBD2; J gene: TRBJ2-5
CDR3 protein: CASSPPVGETQYF; CDR3 DNA: TGTGCCAGTAGTCCCCCTGTGGGAGAGACCCAGTACTTC; V gene: TRBV19; clone size: -; D gene: -; J gene: TRBJ2-5